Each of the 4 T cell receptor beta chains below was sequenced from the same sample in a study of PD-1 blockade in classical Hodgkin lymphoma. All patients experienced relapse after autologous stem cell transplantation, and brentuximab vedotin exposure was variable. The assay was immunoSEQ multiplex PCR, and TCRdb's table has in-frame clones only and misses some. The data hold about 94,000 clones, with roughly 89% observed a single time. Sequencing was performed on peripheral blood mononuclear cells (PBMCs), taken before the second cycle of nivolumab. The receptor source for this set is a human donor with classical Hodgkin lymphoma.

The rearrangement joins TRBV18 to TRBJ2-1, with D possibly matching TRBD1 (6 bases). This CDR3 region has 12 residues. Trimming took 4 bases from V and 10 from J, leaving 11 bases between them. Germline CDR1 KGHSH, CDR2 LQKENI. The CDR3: CASSQTGTEQFF. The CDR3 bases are TGTGCCAGCTCACAAACCGGGACAGAGCAGTTCTTC.

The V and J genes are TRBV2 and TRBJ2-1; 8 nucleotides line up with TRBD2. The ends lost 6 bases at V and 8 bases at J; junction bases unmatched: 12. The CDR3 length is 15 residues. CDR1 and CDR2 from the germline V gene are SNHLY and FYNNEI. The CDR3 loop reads CASRTSGLVVDEQFF. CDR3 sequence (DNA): TGTGCCAGCAGAACTTCGGGACTAGTTGTCGATGAGCAGTTCTTC.

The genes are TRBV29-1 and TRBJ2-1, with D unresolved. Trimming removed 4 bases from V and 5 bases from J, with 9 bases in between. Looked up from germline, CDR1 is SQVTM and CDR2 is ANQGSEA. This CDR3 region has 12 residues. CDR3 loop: CSVADGHNEQFF. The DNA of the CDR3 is TGCAGCGTTGCCGACGGCCACAATGAGCAGTTCTTC.

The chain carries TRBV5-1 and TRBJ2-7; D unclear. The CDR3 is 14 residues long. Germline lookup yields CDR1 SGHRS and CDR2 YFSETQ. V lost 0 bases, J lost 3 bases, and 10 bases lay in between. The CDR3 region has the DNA TGCGCCAGCAGCTTGGGGTGGTCCAACTACGAGCAGTACTTC. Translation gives CASSLGWSNYEQYF.